These 20 T cell receptor beta chains came from one sample sequenced in a study of early T cells in non-severe SARS-CoV-2 infection (dated by TCRdb to about 2021). Libraries were built with 5' RACE. The run used a NextSeq 500. Using fastp trimming at Q25 and MiXCR clonotype assembly, TCRdb reanalyzed the public sequencing data and kept in-frame beta chains. Rows matching on CDR3 protein sequence are summarized as one entry with the most common DNA and genes. Within this sample are over 35,000 distinct CDR3 sequences, with over 3.5% of them counted one time only. Jointly, the top ten make up about 17% of the sample. Sequences were obtained from whole blood. These receptor sequences come from an adult who was a healthcare worker with PCR-confirmed SARS-CoV-2 infection or an uninfected control (not recorded which).

Ten or more counts support this clonotype. This chain connects TRBV7-9 to TRBJ1-1, with D possibly TRBD1 on 6 matching bases. Per the germline V gene, CDR1 is SEHNR and CDR2 is FQNEAQ (reference sequence). Trimming took off 5 bases at V and 8 bases at J, with 12 bases between the two ends. The CDR3 length is 12 residues. The CDR3 region is CASSHEGGEAFF. As DNA, the CDR3 is TGTGCCAGCAGCCACGAGGGGGGCGAAGCTTTCTTT.

At least ten counts were recorded for this clonotype. This chain connects TRBV4-2 to TRBJ2-7, with 9 bases fitting TRBD2. The CDR3 covers 16 residues. The V gene's germline CDR1 is LGHNA and CDR2 YNFKEQ. Germline trimming cut 4 bases from V and 4 bases from J; bases unmatched to any gene: 11. Written as DNA, the CDR3 is TGTGCCAGCAGCCCTAATGGGCGGGGGGGCCGGTACGAGCAGTACTTC. Amino acids: CASSPNGRGGRYEQYF.

This clonotype was detected ten times or more. The V call is TRBV5-1, the J call TRBJ2-1, with D uncertain. Germline CDR1 and CDR2: SGHRS and YFSETQ. The V end lost 0 bases, the J end lost 5 bases, and 6 bases lay between the germline ends. The CDR3 is 13 amino acids. DNA of the CDR3: TGCGCCAGCAGCTTGGGGTTCGACAATGAGCAGTTCTTC. It specifies CASSLGFDNEQFF.

This clonotype was picked up many times. The chain carries TRBV12-3 or TRBV12-4 and TRBJ1-2, with unresolved D. V lost 5 bases, J lost 8 bases, and 15 bases lay in between. This CDR3 is built from 13 residues. The CDR3 nucleotides read TGTGCCAGCAGTACGGTTGGAGATTCGGGCTACACCTTC. Translating it yields CASSTVGDSGYTF.

This clonotype came up a few times. The J gene is TRBJ2-4, the V gene TRBV19; 7 bases match TRBD1. Looked up from germline, CDR1 is LNHDA and CDR2 is SQIVND (reference sequence). This CDR3 spans 13 amino acids. The V segment lost 6 bases and the J segment 5 bases; nucleotides outside the gene matches: 4. In DNA form, the CDR3 reads TGTGCCAGTAGGAGACAGGGCCAAAACATTCAGTACTTC. Translating it yields CASRRQGQNIQYF.

V and J are TRBV5-1 and TRBJ2-5; TRBD1 or TRBD2 may be the D gene (6 bases each). V was trimmed by 2 bases and J by 5 bases, leaving 13 bases between them. CDR1 and CDR2 (germline): SGHRS, YFSETQ. This CDR3 comprises 14 residues. The CDR3 DNA reads as TGCGCCAGCAGCTTATGGGGGGCCGGGGAGACCCAGTACTTC. Protein: CASSLWGAGETQYF.

About this clonotype itself: Its ends do not fully match the called genes, so a read error is possible. The J gene is TRBJ1-6, the V gene TRBV20-1, with TRBD1 matching 7 bases. The CDR3 has 14 amino acids. The V gene's germline CDR1 is DFQATT and CDR2 SNEGSKA (reference sequence). The CDR3 loop reads CSAGARDSDSSLHF. CDR3 nucleotide sequence: TGCAGTGCCGGAGCCCGGGACAGCGATTCATCCCTCCACTTT.

A few counts support this clonotype. The chain carries TRBV7-9 and TRBJ2-2; 10 nucleotides agree with TRBD1. The V gene end was trimmed by 1 base and the J gene end by 3 bases; junction bases not matched to a gene: 2. Germline V CDR1 and CDR2: SEHNR, FQNEAQ (reference sequence). The CDR3 has 16 residues. The CDR3 nucleotides read TGTGCCAGCAGCTTAGGCGGGACAGGGGACACCGGGGAGCTGTTTTTT. Translating it yields CASSLGGTGDTGELFF.

This clonotype was seen ten or more times. This rearrangement joins TRBV12-3 or TRBV12-4 to TRBJ2-2, with 7 bases matching TRBD2. V shed 8 bases and J 2 bases; nucleotides not matched to a gene: 8. This CDR3 is 15 amino acids long. CDR3 amino acids: CASGRLATNTGELFF. As DNA, the CDR3 is TGTGCCAGCGGACGACTAGCTACAAACACCGGGGAGCTGTTTTTT.

Ten or more counts support this clonotype. V is TRBV20-1 and J is TRBJ1-5; tentative D call: TRBD1 (5 bases). The CDR3 runs to 15 residues. In germline, CDR1 is DFQATT, CDR2 SNEGSKA (reference sequence). V was shortened by 2 bases and J by 6 bases, with 17 bases between the two germline ends. This chain's CDR3 is CSARIAGSRSQPQHF. CDR3 nucleotide sequence: TGCAGTGCTAGAATCGCAGGGAGTAGAAGTCAGCCCCAGCATTTT.

This clonotype was observed a handful of times. The chain has TRBV29-1 and TRBJ2-3; D not certain. CDR1 and CDR2 (germline): SQVTM, ANQGSEA. V was cut by 0 bases and J by 7 bases, with 11 bases left in between. The CDR3 consists of 13 residues. This chain's CDR3 is CSVEDIRFNTQYF. CDR3 bases: TGCAGCGTTGAAGATATCAGGTTTAATACGCAGTATTTT.

This clonotype was counted at least ten times. V gene TRBV3-1 combines with J gene TRBJ1-2, with D perhaps matching TRBD1 (6 bases). V lost 3 bases to trimming and J lost 3 bases, with 11 bases between them. CDR3 size: 14 residues. Per the germline V gene, CDR1 is LGHDT and CDR2 is YNNKEL (reference sequence). CDR3 nucleotide sequence: TGTGCCAGCAGCCACCGAAGGACAGACTATGGCTACACCTTC. Encoded protein: CASSHRRTDYGYTF.

This clonotype has more than one count but fewer than ten. V gene TRBV7-9 combines with J gene TRBJ2-3; D not certain. The V gene's germline CDR1 is SEHNR and CDR2 FQNEAQ (reference sequence). Trimming took off 4 bases at V and 2 bases at J, with 13 bases between the two ends. The CDR3 extends over 15 amino acids. CDR3 loop: CASSSLRTPTDTQYF. The CDR3 bases are TGTGCCAGCAGCTCCCTCAGGACCCCCACAGATACGCAGTATTTT.

This clonotype was seen ten or more times. V usage is TRBV5-4 and J usage is TRBJ2-5; D unclear. The CDR3 consists of 13 residues. Germline CDR1 reads SGHNT; CDR2 reads YYREEE (reference sequence). Trimming left V 6 bases short and J 1 base short, with 10 bases between. The CDR3 here is CASTIDVQETQYF. The CDR3 bases are TGTGCCAGCACGATTGACGTCCAAGAGACCCAGTACTTC.

This clonotype was seen ten or more times. V is TRBV7-9 and J is TRBJ2-7; 7 nucleotides agree with TRBD1. This CDR3 has 15 residues. Trimming took 5 bases from V and 1 from J; bases not matched to a gene: 8. The germline gives CDR1 SEHNR, CDR2 FQNEAQ (reference sequence). The CDR3 here is CASSGTGVLSYEQYF. DNA of the CDR3: TGTGCCAGCAGCGGAACAGGGGTCTTGTCCTACGAGCAGTACTTC.

This clonotype was seen many times. CDR3 DNA: TGCGCCAGCAGCCGTGGACAGGGGAACACTGAAGCTTTCTTT. This translates into CASSRGQGNTEAFF. V and J are TRBV4-1 and TRBJ1-1; TRBD1 aligns across 8 bases. CDR1 and CDR2 from the germline V gene are MGHRA and YSYEKL. The length of the CDR3 is 14 residues. Trimming at V came to 4 bases and at J to 1 base, leaving 2 bases not matched to a gene.

This clonotype came up many times. The CDR3 spells CASSKAPIFYEQYF. The CDR3, as DNA: TGTGCCAGCAGCAAGGCCCCCATTTTCTACGAGCAGTACTTC. J is TRBJ2-7 and V is TRBV21-1; TRBD1 reflects the table's D call only, with no check against the DNA. TRBV21-1 is a recognized pseudogene. CDR3 length: 14 amino acids.

This clonotype has a count of ten or more. This rearrangement joins TRBV15 to TRBJ1-6, with D hard to call. Germline V gene sequence: CDR1 LNHNV, CDR2 YYDKDF (reference sequence). V dropped 5 bases and J dropped 0 bases, with 14 bases sitting between them. The CDR3 has 17 residues. The CDR3 here is CATSVRGGSSYNSPLHF. Here the CDR3 DNA reads TGTGCCACCAGCGTTAGAGGTGGATCCTCCTATAATTCACCCCTCCACTTT.

This clonotype was seen repeatedly, ten times or more. The gene calls are TRBV5-5 and TRBJ1-5; 8 nucleotides match TRBD1. Germline V CDR1 and CDR2: SGHKS, YYEKEE (reference sequence). The CDR3 sequence is 15 residues long. The trim removed 4 bases at V and 4 bases at J, leaving 7 bases unmatched. CDR3: CASSILTGDNQPQHF. The CDR3 bases are TGTGCCAGCAGCATTCTGACAGGGGATAATCAGCCCCAGCATTTT.

This clonotype was counted at least ten times. The CDR3 DNA is TGTGCCATCAGTGAGTCGATACCGACAGTAAGCTCCTACGAGCAGTACTTC. As protein: CAISESIPTVSSYEQYF. The rearrangement joins TRBV10-3 to TRBJ2-7, with D possibly TRBD1 on 5 matching bases. Trimming cost V 0 bases and J 0 bases, with 15 bases left between them. Germline CDR1 and CDR2: ENHRY and SYGVKD. This CDR3 has 17 residues.